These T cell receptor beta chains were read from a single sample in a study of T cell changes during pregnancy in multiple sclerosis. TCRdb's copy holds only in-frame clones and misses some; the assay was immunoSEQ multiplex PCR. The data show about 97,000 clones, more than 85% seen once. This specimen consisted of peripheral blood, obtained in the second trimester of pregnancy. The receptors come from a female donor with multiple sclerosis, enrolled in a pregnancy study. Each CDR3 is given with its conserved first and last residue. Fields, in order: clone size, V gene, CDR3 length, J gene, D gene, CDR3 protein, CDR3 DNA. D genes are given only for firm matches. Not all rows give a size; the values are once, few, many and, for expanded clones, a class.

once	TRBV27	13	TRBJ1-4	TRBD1	CASRRTGDGKLFF	TGTGCCAGCAGGAGGACAGGGGATGGAAAACTGTTTTTT
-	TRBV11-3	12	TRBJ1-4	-	CASSLVREKLFF	TGTGCCAGCAGCTTAGTTCGTGAAAAACTGTTTTTT
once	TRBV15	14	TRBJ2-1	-	CATSRDPAYNEQFF	TGTGCCACCAGCAGAGATCCCGCCTACAATGAGCAGTTCTTC
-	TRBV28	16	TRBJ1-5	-	CASSLPQRFGNQPQHF	TGTGCCAGCAGTTTACCCCAGAGGTTTGGCAATCAGCCCCAGCATTTT
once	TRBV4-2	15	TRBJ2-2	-	CASSQSERRAGELFF	TGTGCCAGCAGCCAATCCGAAAGGAGAGCCGGGGAGCTGTTTTTT
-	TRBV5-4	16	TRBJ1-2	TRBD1	CASSPGAGQGGNGYTF	TGTGCCAGCAGCCCAGGAGCCGGACAGGGAGGCAATGGCTACACCTTC
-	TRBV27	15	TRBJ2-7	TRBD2	CASSLSGPAGYEQYF	TGTGCCAGCAGTTTATCGGGGCCAGCGGGGTACGAGCAGTACTTC
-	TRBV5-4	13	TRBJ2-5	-	CARLGPRRETQYF	TGTGCCAGGTTGGGCCCTCGAAGGGAGACCCAGTACTTC
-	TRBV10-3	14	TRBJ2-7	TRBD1	CAISTPGQGNEQYF	TGTGCCATCAGTACACCGGGACAGGGCAACGAGCAGTACTTC
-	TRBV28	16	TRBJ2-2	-	CASSAPQGLNTGELFF	TGTGCCAGCAGCGCCCCCCAGGGGCTGAACACCGGGGAGCTGTTTTTT
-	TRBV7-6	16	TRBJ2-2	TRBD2	CASSLVVTSGTGELFF	TGTGCCAGCAGCTTAGTGGTGACTAGCGGGACCGGGGAGCTGTTTTTT
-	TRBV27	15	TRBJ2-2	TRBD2	CASSPSSGSPGELFF	TGTGCCAGCAGCCCCTCGAGCGGGAGCCCCGGGGAGCTGTTTTTT
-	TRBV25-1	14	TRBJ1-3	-	CATLGQATGNTIYF	TGTGCCACCTTAGGTCAGGCTACTGGAAACACCATATATTTT
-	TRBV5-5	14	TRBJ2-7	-	CASSPRSGAYEQYF	TGTGCCAGCAGCCCCAGATCGGGGGCCTACGAGCAGTACTTC
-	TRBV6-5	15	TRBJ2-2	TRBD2	CASSFLTSKAGELFF	TGTGCCAGCAGCTTCCTGACTAGCAAGGCCGGGGAGCTGTTTTTT
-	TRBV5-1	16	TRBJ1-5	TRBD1	CASSLGLTGEDQPQHF	TGCGCCAGCAGCTTGGGGCTCACAGGGGAGGATCAGCCCCAGCATTTT
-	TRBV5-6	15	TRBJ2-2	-	CASFEAGRSTGELFF	TGTGCCAGCTTTGAAGCAGGGAGGTCCACCGGGGAGCTGTTTTTT
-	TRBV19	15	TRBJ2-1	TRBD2	CASSPMTSGSNEQFF	TGTGCCAGTAGTCCGATGACTAGCGGGAGCAATGAGCAGTTCTTC
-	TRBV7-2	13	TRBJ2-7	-	CASRPGGSYEQYF	TGTGCCAGCAGACCCGGTGGTAGCTACGAGCAGTACTTC
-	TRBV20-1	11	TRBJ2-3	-	CSVDYRDTQYF	TGCAGTGTTGACTACCGGGATACGCAGTATTTT
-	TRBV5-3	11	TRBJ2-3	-	CARRGGDTQYF	TGTGCCAGAAGAGGCGGGGATACGCAGTATTTT
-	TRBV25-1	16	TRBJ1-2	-	CASSESPGAYDYGYTF	TGTGCCAGCAGTGAATCGCCAGGGGCGTATGACTATGGCTACACCTTC